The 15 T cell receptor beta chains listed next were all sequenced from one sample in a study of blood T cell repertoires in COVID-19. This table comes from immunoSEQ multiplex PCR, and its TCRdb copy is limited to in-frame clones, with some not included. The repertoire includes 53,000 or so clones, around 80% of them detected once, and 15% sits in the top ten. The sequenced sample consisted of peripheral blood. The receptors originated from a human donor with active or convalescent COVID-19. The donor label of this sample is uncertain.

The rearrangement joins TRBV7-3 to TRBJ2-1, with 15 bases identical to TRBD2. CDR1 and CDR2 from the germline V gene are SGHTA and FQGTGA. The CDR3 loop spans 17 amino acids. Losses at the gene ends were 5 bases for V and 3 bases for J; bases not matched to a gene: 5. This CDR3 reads CASSLLGLAGGYNEQFF. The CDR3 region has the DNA TGTGCCAGCAGCCTCCTGGGACTAGCGGGGGGCTACAATGAGCAGTTCTTC.

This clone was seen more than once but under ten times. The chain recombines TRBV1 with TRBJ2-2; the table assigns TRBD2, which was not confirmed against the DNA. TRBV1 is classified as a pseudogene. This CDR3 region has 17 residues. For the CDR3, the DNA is TGCACCAGCAGCCAAGATCCTAGCGGGAGCCTCACCGGGGAGCTGTTTTTT. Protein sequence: CTSSQDPSGSLTGELFF.

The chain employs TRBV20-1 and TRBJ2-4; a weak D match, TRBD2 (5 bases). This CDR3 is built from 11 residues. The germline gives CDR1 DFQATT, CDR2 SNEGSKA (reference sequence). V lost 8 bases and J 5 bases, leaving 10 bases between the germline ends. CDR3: CSKDYQNIQYF. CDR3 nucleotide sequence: TGCAGTAAAGACTATCAAAACATTCAGTACTTC.

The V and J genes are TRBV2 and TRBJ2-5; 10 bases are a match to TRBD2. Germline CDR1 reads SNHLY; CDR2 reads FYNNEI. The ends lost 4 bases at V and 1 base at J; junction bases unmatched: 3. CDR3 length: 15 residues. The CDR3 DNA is TGTGCCAGCAGTGGGAGGACTAGCGGCCAAGAGACCCAGTACTTC. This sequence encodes CASSGRTSGQETQYF.

CDR3 in amino acids: CASSQAGGPGGELFF. CDR3 nucleotide sequence: TGCGCCAGCAGCCAAGCGGGAGGGCCTGGCGGGGAGCTGTTTTTT. This chain joins TRBV4-1 and TRBJ2-2, with TRBD2 identical over 8 bases. The germline gives CDR1 MGHRA, CDR2 YSYEKL. J gave up 7 bases and V 1 base, and 5 bases lay outside the gene matches. The CDR3 contains 15 residues.

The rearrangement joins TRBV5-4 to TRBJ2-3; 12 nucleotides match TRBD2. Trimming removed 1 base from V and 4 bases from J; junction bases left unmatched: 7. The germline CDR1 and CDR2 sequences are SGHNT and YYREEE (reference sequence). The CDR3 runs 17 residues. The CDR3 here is CASSLKTSGGPPDTQYF. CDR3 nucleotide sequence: TGTGCCAGCAGCTTGAAAACTAGCGGGGGGCCCCCAGATACGCAGTATTTT.

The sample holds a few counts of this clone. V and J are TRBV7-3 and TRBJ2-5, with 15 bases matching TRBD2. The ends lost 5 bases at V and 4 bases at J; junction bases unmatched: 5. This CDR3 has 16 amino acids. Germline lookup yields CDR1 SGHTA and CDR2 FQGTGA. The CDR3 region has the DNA TGTGCCAGCAGCCCCGGGACTAGCGGGAGGATAGAGACCCAGTACTTC. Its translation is CASSPGTSGRIETQYF.

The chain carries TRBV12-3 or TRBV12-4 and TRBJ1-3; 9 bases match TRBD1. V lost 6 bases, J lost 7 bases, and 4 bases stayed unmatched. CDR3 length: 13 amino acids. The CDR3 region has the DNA TGTGCCAGCAGGCCTACAGGGGGCAACACCATATATTTT. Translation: CASRPTGGNTIYF.

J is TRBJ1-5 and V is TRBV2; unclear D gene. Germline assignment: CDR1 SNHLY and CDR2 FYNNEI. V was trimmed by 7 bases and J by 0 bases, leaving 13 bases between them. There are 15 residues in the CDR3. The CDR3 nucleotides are TGTGCCAGCACCGACCGGGGTTATAGCAATCAGCCCCAGCATTTT. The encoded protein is CASTDRGYSNQPQHF.

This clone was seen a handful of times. Here the CDR3 reads CASRPLTGGYTF. In DNA form, the CDR3 reads TGTGCCAGCAGGCCCCTCACGGGAGGCTACACCTTC. The rearrangement links TRBV28 to TRBJ1-2; no clear D gene. V lost 6 bases, J lost 8 bases, and 13 bases lay in between. CDR3 length: 12 residues. The germline V gene has CDR1 MDHEN and CDR2 SYDVKM.

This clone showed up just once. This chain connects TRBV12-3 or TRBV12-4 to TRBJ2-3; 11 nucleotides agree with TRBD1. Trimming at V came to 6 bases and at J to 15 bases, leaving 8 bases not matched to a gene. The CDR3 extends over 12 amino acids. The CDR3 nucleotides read TGTGCCAGCAGATCGCCCGGGACAGGGGGATATTTT. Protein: CASRSPGTGGYF.

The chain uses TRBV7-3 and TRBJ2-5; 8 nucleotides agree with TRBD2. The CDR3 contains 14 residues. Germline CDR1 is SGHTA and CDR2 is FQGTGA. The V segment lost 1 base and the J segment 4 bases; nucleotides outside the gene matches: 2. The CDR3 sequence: CASSLSGGRETQYF. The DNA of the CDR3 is TGTGCCAGCAGCTTAAGCGGGGGGCGAGAGACCCAGTACTTC.

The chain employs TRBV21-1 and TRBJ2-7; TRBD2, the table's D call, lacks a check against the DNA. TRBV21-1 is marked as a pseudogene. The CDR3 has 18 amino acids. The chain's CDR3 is CASSKGGRLAGKVYEQYF. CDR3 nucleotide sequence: TGTGCCAGCAGCAAAGGGGGTCGACTAGCGGGAAAGGTCTACGAGCAGTACTTC.

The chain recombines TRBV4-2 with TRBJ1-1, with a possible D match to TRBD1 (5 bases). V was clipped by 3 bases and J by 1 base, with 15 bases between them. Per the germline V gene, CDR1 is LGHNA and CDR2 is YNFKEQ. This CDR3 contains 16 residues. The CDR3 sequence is CASSQGPGLTNTEAFF. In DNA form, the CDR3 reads TGTGCCAGCAGCCAGGGGCCGGGACTCACGAACACTGAAGCTTTCTTT.

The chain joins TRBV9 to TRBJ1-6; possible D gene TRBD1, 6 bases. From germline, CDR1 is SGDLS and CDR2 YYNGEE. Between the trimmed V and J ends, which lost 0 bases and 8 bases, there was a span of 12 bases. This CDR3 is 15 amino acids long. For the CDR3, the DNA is TGTGCCAGCAGCGTAGACTTGGGGGCACATTCACCCCTCCACTTT. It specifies CASSVDLGAHSPLHF. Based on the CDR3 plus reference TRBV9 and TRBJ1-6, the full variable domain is DSGVTQTPKHLITATGQRVTLRCSPRSGDLSVYWYQQSLDQGLQFLIQYYNGEERAKGNILERFSAQQFPDLHSELNLSSLELGDSALYFCASSVDLGAHSPLHFGNGTRLTVT.